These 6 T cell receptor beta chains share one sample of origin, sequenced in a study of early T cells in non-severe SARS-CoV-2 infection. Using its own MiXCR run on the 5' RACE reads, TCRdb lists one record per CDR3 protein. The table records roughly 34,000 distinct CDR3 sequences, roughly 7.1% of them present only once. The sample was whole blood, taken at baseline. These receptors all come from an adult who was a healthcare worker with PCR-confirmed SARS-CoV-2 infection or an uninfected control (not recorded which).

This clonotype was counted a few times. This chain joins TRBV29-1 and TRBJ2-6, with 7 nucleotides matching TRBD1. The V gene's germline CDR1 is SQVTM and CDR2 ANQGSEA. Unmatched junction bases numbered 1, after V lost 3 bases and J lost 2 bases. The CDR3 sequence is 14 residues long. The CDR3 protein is CSVDTGAGANVLTF. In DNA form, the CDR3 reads TGCAGCGTTGATACAGGGGCTGGGGCCAACGTCCTGACTTTC.

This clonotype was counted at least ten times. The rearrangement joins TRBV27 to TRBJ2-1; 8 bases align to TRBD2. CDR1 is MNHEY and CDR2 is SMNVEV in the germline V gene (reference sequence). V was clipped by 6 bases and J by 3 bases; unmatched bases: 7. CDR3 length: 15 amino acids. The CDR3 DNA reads TGTGCCAGCAGACTTAGCGGGAACAGCTACAATGAGCAGTTCTTC. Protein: CASRLSGNSYNEQFF.

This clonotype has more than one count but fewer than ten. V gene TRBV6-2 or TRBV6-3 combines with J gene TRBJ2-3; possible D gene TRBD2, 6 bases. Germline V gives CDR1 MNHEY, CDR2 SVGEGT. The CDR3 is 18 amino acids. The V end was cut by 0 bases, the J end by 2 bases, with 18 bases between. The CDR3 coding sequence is TGTGCCAGCAGTTACTCGAGGAGGGCTCGCGGGAACACAGATACGCAGTATTTT. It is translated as CASSYSRRARGNTDTQYF.

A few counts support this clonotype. The CDR3 DNA reads TGCGCCACCCAAGTTCCGGGACAGGGGGAATTTGGCGAGCAGTACGTC. Translated, it gives CATQVPGQGEFGEQYV. J is TRBJ2-7 and V is TRBV5-1, with 11 bases aligning to TRBD1. Germline V lookup: CDR1 SGHRS, CDR2 YFSETQ. The CDR3 loop spans 16 amino acids. With V trimmed by 9 bases and J by 6 bases, 17 bases remained unmatched.

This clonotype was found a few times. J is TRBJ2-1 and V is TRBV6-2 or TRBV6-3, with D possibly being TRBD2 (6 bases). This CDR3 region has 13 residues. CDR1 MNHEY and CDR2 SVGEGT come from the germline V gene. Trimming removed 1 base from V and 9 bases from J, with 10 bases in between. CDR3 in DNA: TGTGCCAGCAGTTACTATGCGGGAACTGAGCAGTTCTTC. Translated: CASSYYAGTEQFF.

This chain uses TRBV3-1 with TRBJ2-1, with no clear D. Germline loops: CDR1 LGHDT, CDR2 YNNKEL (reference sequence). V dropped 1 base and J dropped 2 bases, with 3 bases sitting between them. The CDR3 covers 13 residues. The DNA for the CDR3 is TGTGCCAGCAGCCAAGGGACCTACAATGAGCAGTTCTTC. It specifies CASSQGTYNEQFF.